This T cell receptor beta chain was recovered during a study of siplizumab effects on memory and regulatory T cells. This CDR3 is built from 17 residues. V shed 0 bases and J 2 bases; nucleotides not matched to a gene: 10. CDR1 and CDR2 from the germline V gene are SGHRS and YFSETQ. The count of this clone is one. The repertoire was sequenced with immunoSEQ multiplex PCR; TCRdb's copy has only in-frame clones and lacks some. The sample lists approximately 90,000 clones, 94% occurring once. V gene TRBV5-1 combines with J gene TRBJ1-2; 7 bases line up with TRBD1. The sequence derives from a human donor in good health. Sequenced material: non-Treg CD4+ T cells sorted from blood. The CDR3 reads CASSLVAGTAQNYGYTF. The DNA for the CDR3 is TGCGCCAGCAGCTTGGTGGCCGGGACAGCCCAAAACTATGGCTACACCTTC.